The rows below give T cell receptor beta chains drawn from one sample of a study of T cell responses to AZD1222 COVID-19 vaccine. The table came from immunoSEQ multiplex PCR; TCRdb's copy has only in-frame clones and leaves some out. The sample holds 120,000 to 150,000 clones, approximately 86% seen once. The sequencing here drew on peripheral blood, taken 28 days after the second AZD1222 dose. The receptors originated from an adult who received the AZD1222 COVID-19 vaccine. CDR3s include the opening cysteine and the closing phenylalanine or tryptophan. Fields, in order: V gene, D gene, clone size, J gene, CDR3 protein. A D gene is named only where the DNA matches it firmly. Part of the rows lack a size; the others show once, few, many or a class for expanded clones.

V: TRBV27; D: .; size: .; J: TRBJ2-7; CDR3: CASSYARSSYEQYF
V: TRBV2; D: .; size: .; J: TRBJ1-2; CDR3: CASREDSIATF
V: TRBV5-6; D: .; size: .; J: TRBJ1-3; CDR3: CASSLWGSQGLSGNTIYF
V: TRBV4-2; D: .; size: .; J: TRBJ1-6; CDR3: CASSQDPAQGSVSPLHF
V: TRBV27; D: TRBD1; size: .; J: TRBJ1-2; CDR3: CASSSGTGLGRGYTF
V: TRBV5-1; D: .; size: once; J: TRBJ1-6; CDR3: CASSLEAHGSPLHF
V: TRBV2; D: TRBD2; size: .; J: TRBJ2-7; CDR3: CASTRTSGYEQYF
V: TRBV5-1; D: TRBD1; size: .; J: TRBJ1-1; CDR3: CASSPGTGPNTEAFF
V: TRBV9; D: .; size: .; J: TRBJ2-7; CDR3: CASSPRGTSYEQYF
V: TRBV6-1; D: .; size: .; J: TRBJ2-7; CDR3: CASSDQPGRGEQYF
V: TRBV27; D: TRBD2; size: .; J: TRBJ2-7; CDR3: CASSLGGTFPYEQYF
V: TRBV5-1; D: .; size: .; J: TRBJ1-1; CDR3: CASSLRGSTEAFF
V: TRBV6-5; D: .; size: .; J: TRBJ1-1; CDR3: CASSYSNPNLNTEAFF
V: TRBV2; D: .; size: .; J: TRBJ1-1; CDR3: CASSGPGQLNTEAFF
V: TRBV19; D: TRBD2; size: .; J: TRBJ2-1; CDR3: CASSIGSGRARGEQFF
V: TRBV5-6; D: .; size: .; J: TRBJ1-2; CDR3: CASSAGLYGYTF
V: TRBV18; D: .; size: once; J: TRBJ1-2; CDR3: CASSLIQGNLIYGYTF
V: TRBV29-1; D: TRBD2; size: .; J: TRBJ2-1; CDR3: CSVHSMRGGGNEQFF
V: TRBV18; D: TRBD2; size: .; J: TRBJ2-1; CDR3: CASSPGRAGNNEQFF
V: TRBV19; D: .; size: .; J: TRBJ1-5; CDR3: CASSKGGWDDIRYSNQPQHF
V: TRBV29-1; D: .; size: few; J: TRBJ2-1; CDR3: CSVRRQTDEQFF
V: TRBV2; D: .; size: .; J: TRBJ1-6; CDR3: CASSDDSLTPLHF
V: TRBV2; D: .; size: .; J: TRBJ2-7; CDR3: CASIRTPSYEQYF
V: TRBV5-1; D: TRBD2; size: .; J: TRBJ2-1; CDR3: CASGRLAGASNTQFF
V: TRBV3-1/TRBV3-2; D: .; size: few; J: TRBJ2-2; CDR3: CASSQGYSGELFF
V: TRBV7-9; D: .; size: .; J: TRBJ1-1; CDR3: CASSPLGGSGTEAFF
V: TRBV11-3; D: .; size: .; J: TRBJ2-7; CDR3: CASSPGAGAGGEQYF
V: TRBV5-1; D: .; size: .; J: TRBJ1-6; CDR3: CASSLDPDSPLHF
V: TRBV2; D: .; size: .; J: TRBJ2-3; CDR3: CASSEAPLPGADTQYF
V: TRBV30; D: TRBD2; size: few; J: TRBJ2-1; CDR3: CAWSVGTSGRPNEQFF
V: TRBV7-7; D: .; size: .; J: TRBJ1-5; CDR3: CASSLPHAAGGNQPQHF
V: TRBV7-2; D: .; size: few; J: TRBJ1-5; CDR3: CASSSLGGRDNQPQHF
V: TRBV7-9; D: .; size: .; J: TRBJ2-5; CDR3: CASSPGGGARGRGETQYF
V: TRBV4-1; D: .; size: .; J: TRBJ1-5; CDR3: CASSHQAAYRTLDQPQHF
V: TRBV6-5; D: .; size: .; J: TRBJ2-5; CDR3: CASSYPGSETQYF
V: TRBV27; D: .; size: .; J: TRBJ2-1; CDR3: CASSLSDRRTNEQFF
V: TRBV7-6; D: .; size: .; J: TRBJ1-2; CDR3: CASRGLSAGYTF
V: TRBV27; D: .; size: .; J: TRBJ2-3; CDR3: CASSSRNTQYF
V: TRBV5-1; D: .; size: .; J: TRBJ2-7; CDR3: CASSFLASSYEQYF
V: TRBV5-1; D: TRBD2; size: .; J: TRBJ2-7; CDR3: CASSPASGSSYEQYF
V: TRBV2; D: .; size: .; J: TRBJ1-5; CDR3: CASSVQVTNQPQHF
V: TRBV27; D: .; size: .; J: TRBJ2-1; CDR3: CASTLGGAYNEQFF
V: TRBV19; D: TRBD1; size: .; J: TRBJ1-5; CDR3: CASSTTGVSQPQHF